One and the same sample provided the 8 T cell receptor beta chains below, sequenced in a study of cytomegalovirus exposure and HLA in healthy donors. Both 60 Vbeta primers and 13 Jbeta primers went into the PCR. The table came from immunoSEQ multiplex PCR; TCRdb's copy has only in-frame clones and leaves some out. The data contain 180,000 or so clones, 80% of them singletons. Specimen: PBMCs. The receptors were sampled from a woman younger than 45 in good health and CMV-seronegative.

The chain couples TRBV2 to TRBJ2-7; D is possibly TRBD1 (6 bases). V gave up 4 bases and J gave up 0 bases, with 13 bases separating them. The germline V gene encodes CDR1 SNHLY and CDR2 FYNNEI. This CDR3 region has 15 residues. The CDR3 nucleotides read TGTGCCAGCAGTGGAAGGACAGACAGCTCCTACGAGCAGTACTTC. Its translation: CASSGRTDSSYEQYF.

This sequence joins TRBV25-1 and TRBJ2-5, with D unclear. The V end was cut by 6 bases, the J end by 9 bases, with 20 bases between. Germline assignment: CDR1 MGHDK and CDR2 SYGVNS. CDR3 length equals 14 residues. CDR3 residues: CASRLNFDNDAQYF. In nucleotides, the CDR3 is TGTGCCAGCAGACTAAATTTTGATAATGACGCCCAGTACTTC.

On this clone itself: This CDR3 is also generated by other DNA sequences in the sample. The chain has TRBV11-1 and TRBJ2-7; 10 bases match TRBD1. Germline values: CDR1 SGHAT, CDR2 FQDESV (reference sequence). This CDR3 has 14 amino acids. The junction had 3 bases not matched to a gene; V was cut back by 5 bases and J by 2 bases. CDR3 DNA: TGTGCCAGCAGCCCGGGGACAGGGGCCTACGAGCAGTACTTC. This translates into CASSPGTGAYEQYF.

The rearrangement joins TRBV10-2 to TRBJ1-3; no clear D gene. V lost 0 bases and J 0 bases, leaving 12 bases between the germline ends. Germline V gene sequence: CDR1 WSHSY, CDR2 SAAADI. The length of the CDR3 is 17 residues. The CDR3 here is CASSESGQSFSGNTIYF. The CDR3, as DNA: TGCGCCAGCAGTGAGTCTGGTCAGTCGTTCTCTGGAAACACCATATATTTT.

This clone was counted between two and nine times. This same CDR3 is encoded by further DNA sequences in the sample. This sequence joins TRBV5-1 and TRBJ2-5; D gene ambiguous. This CDR3 has 12 residues. V gave up 0 bases and J gave up 2 bases, with 2 bases separating them. CDR1 is SGHRS and CDR2 is YFSETQ in the germline V gene. This CDR3 reads CASSLVQETQYF. In nucleotides, the CDR3 is TGCGCCAGCAGCTTGGTACAAGAGACCCAGTACTTC.

The V and J genes are TRBV5-5 and TRBJ2-7; 9 bases agree with TRBD2. The CDR3 length is 19 residues. Germline trimming cut 0 bases from V and 1 base from J; bases unmatched to any gene: 14. CDR1 SGHKS and CDR2 YYEKEE come from the germline V gene (reference sequence). The DNA of the CDR3 is TGTGCCAGCAGCTTGGAGTTTAGACGGAGCGGGGGGTCATCCTACGAGCAGTACTTC. This sequence encodes CASSLEFRRSGGSSYEQYF.

The genes are TRBV2 and TRBJ1-5; perhaps TRBD1 as D (6 bases). The CDR3 loop spans 14 amino acids. CDR1 and CDR2 (germline): SNHLY, FYNNEI. The V end lost 4 bases, the J end lost 4 bases, and 11 bases lay between the germline ends. The DNA for the CDR3 is TGTGCCAGCAGTGGAGTTGGACAGAATCAGCCCCAGCATTTT. Amino acids: CASSGVGQNQPQHF.

The rearrangement uses TRBV6-1 and TRBJ2-5, with a weak D call TRBD2 (7 bases). V lost 3 bases to trimming and J lost 5 bases, with 13 bases between them. The CDR3 has 14 amino acids. Germline CDR1 and CDR2: MNHNS and SASEGT. The CDR3 loop reads CASSDPGGRETQYF. CDR3 nucleotides: TGTGCCAGCAGTGACCCCGGGGGGCGTGAGACCCAGTACTTC.